This T cell receptor (beta chain) comes out of a study of CD8 T cells in Susac syndrome. Random hexamers were used to reverse transcribe 0.5 to 1 ug of RNA. TCRdb re-called the immunoSEQ multiplex PCR reads with MiXCR, one entry per CDR3 protein. The sample holds 250,000 to 300,000 distinct CDR3 sequences, about 85% seen once. Germline V lookup: CDR1 MNHNS, CDR2 SASEGT. The CDR3 spans 15 residues. Trimming removed 6 bases from V and 3 bases from J, with 15 bases in between. The sample consisted of CD8+ T cells from PBMCs. The TCR comes from a human donor with multiple sclerosis. The chain carries TRBV6-1 and TRBJ1-5; D is perhaps TRBD1 (5 bases). The CDR3 loop reads CASSFGGGFNQPQHF. The CDR3, as DNA: TGTGCCAGCAGCTTCGGGGGGGGGTTCAATCAGCCCCAGCATTTT.